The 16 T cell receptor beta chains presented below share a single source sample, sequenced in a study of T cell repertoires in cytomegalovirus infection (dated by TCRdb to between 2018 and 2020). Sequenced using an Illumina HiSeq 1500. In-frame beta chains were kept once TCRdb had trimmed the public reads at Q25 with fastp and called clones with MiXCR. Identical CDR3 protein sequences are pooled into one entry, listed with their most common genes and DNA. The sample table lists approximately 240,000 distinct CDR3 sequences, roughly an eighth of them with a count of one. The ten most abundant clones make up 1.6% of the sample. The sample consisted of PBMCs. These TCRs come from a human donor in good health (CMV status not recorded). Some clones in this sample may be carry-over from other donors' samples.

This clonotype was counted ten times or more. The V gene is TRBV29-1, the J gene TRBJ1-1; D is possibly TRBD1 (6 bases). The germline V gene has CDR1 SQVTM and CDR2 ANQGSEA. V lost 2 bases, J lost 4 bases, and 14 bases lay in between. This CDR3 has 14 residues. CDR3 protein: CSVESQGRGTEAFF. CDR3 nucleotides: TGCAGCGTTGAATCACAGGGCAGGGGCACTGAAGCTTTCTTT.

This clonotype was seen at least ten times. The rearrangement links TRBV7-2 to TRBJ1-2; D is unresolved. Germline V gene data show CDR1 as SGHTA and CDR2 as FQGNSA. The CDR3 loop spans 13 amino acids. Trimming left V 1 base short and J 3 bases short, with 6 bases between. The CDR3 nucleotides are TGTGCCAGCAGCTTAGGGGCGGACTATGGCTACACCTTC. The encoded protein is CASSLGADYGYTF.

This clonotype was observed many times. The CDR3, as DNA: TGTGCCAGCAGCTTAGAGACGAACACTGAAGCTTTCTTT. Amino acids: CASSLETNTEAFF. This sequence joins TRBV7-9 and TRBJ1-1; no clear D gene. Trimming took off 1 base at V and 1 base at J, with 4 bases between the two ends. The CDR3 sequence is 13 residues long. Germline values: CDR1 SEHNR, CDR2 FQNEAQ (reference sequence).

At least ten counts were recorded for this clonotype. CDR3 in amino acids: CASRARGDNEAEKLFF. The CDR3 coding sequence is TGTGCCAGTAGGGCAAGAGGGGACAATGAGGCGGAAAAACTGTTTTTT. The gene calls are TRBV19 and TRBJ1-4, with a weak D call TRBD1 (6 bases). This CDR3 is 16 amino acids long. Germline lookup yields CDR1 LNHDA and CDR2 SQIVND (reference sequence). The ends were cut back, 6 bases at V and 8 bases at J, with 22 bases in the middle.

This chain connects TRBV25-1 to TRBJ2-3, with 8 bases that match TRBD2. Germline V lookup: CDR1 MGHDK, CDR2 SYGVNS. This CDR3 contains 14 residues. V dropped 6 bases and J dropped 5; count of bases not matched to a gene: 7. The CDR3 reads CASSGPLAGDTQYF. CDR3 nucleotide sequence: TGTGCCAGCAGCGGCCCGCTAGCGGGAGATACGCAGTATTTT.

The chain links TRBV4-3 to TRBJ2-7; 7 bases map to TRBD2. V lost 1 base and J lost 6; bases outside the gene matches: 6. The germline CDR1 and CDR2 sequences are LGHNA and YSLEER. This CDR3 region has 14 residues. CDR3 in DNA: TGCGCCAGCAGCCAAGGAGCGGGATATGCCGAGCAGTACTTC. The encoded protein is CASSQGAGYAEQYF.

The gene calls are TRBV20-1 and TRBJ2-3, with a weak D call TRBD2 (5 bases). CDR3 length: 14 residues. Germline-derived CDR1 and CDR2 are DFQATT and SNEGSKA (reference sequence). V lost 6 bases, J lost 3 bases, and 16 bases lay in between. The CDR3 here is CSAPKAAETDTQYF. The CDR3, as DNA: TGCAGTGCACCAAAAGCGGCCGAGACAGATACGCAGTATTTT.

Many counts were recorded for this clonotype. This sequence joins TRBV7-8 and TRBJ2-7; 7 bases map to TRBD1. Per germline, CDR1 SGHVS and CDR2 FQNEAQ. The CDR3 runs to 14 residues. Trimming took 1 base from V and 3 from J; bases not matched to a gene: 3. CDR3 region: CASSLDGTVYEQYF. The CDR3 DNA follows: TGTGCCAGCAGCTTAGATGGGACAGTCTACGAGCAGTACTTC.

The rearrangement uses TRBV7-3 and TRBJ2-1; no clear D. This CDR3 spans 14 amino acids. Trimming stripped 1 base from V and 5 bases from J, with 9 bases between. CDR1 is SGHTA and CDR2 is FQGTGA in the germline V gene. CDR3 nucleotides: TGTGCCAGCAGCTTAAGTTACGGCGACAATGAGCAGTTCTTC. Protein: CASSLSYGDNEQFF.

The table lists this clonotype with many counts. The rearrangement uses TRBV7-2 and TRBJ2-5; TRBD2 aligns across 9 bases. This CDR3 has 16 amino acids. The V gene's germline CDR1 is SGHTA and CDR2 FQGNSA. V trimming: 1 base; J trimming: 4 bases; junction bases outside the gene matches: 7. The CDR3 spells CASSLDSAGGGETQYF. Here the CDR3 DNA reads TGTGCCAGCAGCTTAGACTCAGCGGGGGGAGGAGAGACCCAGTACTTC.

The chain links TRBV18 to TRBJ2-7, with D hard to call. The CDR3 contains 15 residues. The germline CDR1 and CDR2 sequences are KGHSH and LQKENI. V was clipped by 3 bases and J by 4 bases, with 16 bases between them. The CDR3 bases are TGTGCCAGCTCACCCCAGGCACGGAGCCATTACGAGCAGTACTTC. This sequence encodes CASSPQARSHYEQYF. Filled out from reference TRBV18 and TRBJ2-7, the complete variable domain reads NAGVMQNPRHLVRRRGQEARLRCSPMKGHSHVYWYRQLPEEGLKFMVYLQKENIIDESGMPKERFSAEFPKEGPSILRIQQVVRGDSAAYFCASSPQARSHYEQYFGPGTRLTVT.

This clonotype showed up many times. The V call is TRBV11-3, the J call TRBJ2-1; TRBD2 agrees at 13 bases. With V trimmed by 5 bases and J by 7 bases, 8 bases remained unmatched. This CDR3 has 16 residues. CDR1 SGHNT and CDR2 YENEEA come from the germline V gene. CDR3: CASSPPGLAGQNEQFF. For the CDR3, the DNA is TGTGCCAGCAGCCCCCCGGGACTAGCGGGACAAAATGAGCAGTTCTTC.

This clonotype was seen many times. This chain connects TRBV7-2 to TRBJ2-3; D is perhaps TRBD1 or TRBD2 (5 bases each). The CDR3 length is 18 residues. Trimming cost V 5 bases and J 2 bases, with 23 bases left between them. Germline assignment: CDR1 SGHTA and CDR2 FQGNSA. CDR3 amino acids: CASSKPRDGNKVTDTQYF. In DNA, the CDR3 is TGTGCCAGCAGCAAACCCCGGGACGGTAATAAAGTCACAGATACGCAGTATTTT.

This clonotype was recorded at least ten times. V is TRBV7-2 and J is TRBJ1-1, with no clear D. CDR1 and CDR2 from the germline V gene are SGHTA and FQGNSA. This CDR3 is built from 15 residues. Trimming pared 5 bases from V and 4 bases from J, leaving 17 bases between. The CDR3 loop is CASSLELGRATEAFF. CDR3 bases: TGTGCCAGCAGCCTAGAACTGGGTAGGGCCACTGAAGCTTTCTTT.

This clonotype was seen repeatedly, ten times or more. The chain joins TRBV7-2 to TRBJ1-5; D is unresolved. CDR3 length: 14 amino acids. Trimming left V 2 bases short and J 5 bases short, with 10 bases between. CDR1 is SGHTA, CDR2 FQGNSA, per germline. The CDR3 sequence: CASSLHGKDQPQHF. CDR3 in DNA: TGTGCCAGCAGCTTACACGGGAAGGATCAGCCCCAGCATTTT.

In this sample, this clonotype turned up many times. The V gene is TRBV5-1, the J gene TRBJ2-3; possible D gene TRBD2, 6 bases. V lost 4 bases and J 6 bases, leaving 21 bases between the germline ends. The germline gives CDR1 SGHRS, CDR2 YFSETQ. This CDR3 is built from 16 residues. The CDR3 loop is CASSREQRLQSDTQYF. CDR3 DNA sequence: TGCGCCAGCAGCCGGGAGCAGCGTCTTCAGTCGGATACGCAGTATTTT.